Shown below are 18 T cell receptor beta chains from a single sample sequenced in a study of blood T cell repertoires in COVID-19. Assay: immunoSEQ multiplex PCR; the TCRdb copy retains only in-frame clones and omits some. The sample lists 55,000 to 75,000 clones, less than 75% occurring once. The sequenced material came from peripheral blood. The receptor set was obtained from a man in his sixties with acute or convalescent COVID-19.

The rearrangement uses TRBV6-5 and TRBJ1-1; weak D call: TRBD1 (6 bases). This CDR3 is 13 amino acids long. The V gene's germline CDR1 is MNHEY and CDR2 SVGAGI. V was pared by 8 bases and J by 4 bases, with 14 bases between. The CDR3 here is CASLRQDGTEAFF. CDR3 nucleotide sequence: TGTGCCAGCCTTAGACAGGATGGCACTGAAGCTTTCTTT.

The J gene is TRBJ2-1, the V gene TRBV24-1; possibly TRBD1 for D (6 bases). Germline values: CDR1 KGHDR, CDR2 SFDVKD. The CDR3 has 16 residues. The V gene lost 4 bases and the J gene lost 6 bases, with 18 bases spanning the gap. The CDR3 sequence: CATSETYTGLGNEQFF. For the CDR3, the DNA is TGTGCCACCAGTGAAACTTACACAGGGCTTGGCAATGAGCAGTTCTTC.

This clone showed up many times. The V gene is TRBV29-1, the J gene TRBJ2-7; 7 nucleotides align to TRBD2. Losses at the gene ends were 5 bases for V and 3 bases for J; bases not matched to a gene: 13. From germline, CDR1 is SQVTM and CDR2 ANQGSEA. The CDR3 extends over 15 amino acids. CDR3 loop: CSVSRSGSGGYEQYF. The CDR3 DNA reads TGCAGCGTTTCCCGCAGCGGGTCGGGGGGCTACGAGCAGTACTTC.

The chain employs TRBV7-2 and TRBJ1-5; TRBD1 agrees at 8 bases. V lost 2 bases and J lost 7; bases outside the gene matches: 4. CDR1 SGHTA and CDR2 FQGNSA come from the germline V gene. The CDR3 extends over 14 amino acids. The CDR3 loop reads CASSLSGGRQPQHF. The CDR3 DNA is TGTGCCAGCAGCTTATCAGGGGGCAGGCAGCCCCAGCATTTT.

This clone has a handful of counts. The chain employs TRBV14 and TRBJ1-3; perhaps TRBD1 as D (6 bases). The CDR3 totals 17 residues. The V gene lost 5 bases and the J gene lost 4 bases, with 21 bases spanning the gap. CDR1 and CDR2 (germline): SGHDN, FVKESK. CDR3 DNA: TGTGCCAGCAGCAAAGGGGGGCTCTGGTCTCCGGGAAACACCATATATTTT. It specifies CASSKGGLWSPGNTIYF.

In nucleotides, the CDR3 is TGTGCCAGCAGCCTACAGGGAGGGTACCAAGAGACCCAGTACTTC. This codes for CASSLQGGYQETQYF. V gene TRBV6-5 combines with J gene TRBJ2-5; a weak D match, TRBD2 (7 bases). The germline V and J ends were trimmed by 6 bases and 0 bases, with 14 bases remaining between them. Germline CDR1 MNHEY, CDR2 SVGAGI. The CDR3 consists of 15 residues.

This chain links TRBV19 with TRBJ2-5; possible D gene TRBD1, 6 bases. Per the germline V gene, CDR1 is LNHDA and CDR2 is SQIVND (reference sequence). CDR3 length: 14 residues. With 6 bases removed from V and 5 bases from J, the gap between germline ends came to 16 bases. In DNA form, the CDR3 reads TGTGCCAGTAGCACAATTAGGGGGAAGGAGACCCAGTACTTC. Its protein product is CASSTIRGKETQYF.

To note about this clone: Other DNA sequences in this sample translate to the same CDR3. V and J are TRBV18 and TRBJ1-5; D ambiguous. The CDR3 covers 15 residues. Trimming cost V 4 bases and J 4 bases, with 14 bases left between them. CDR1 KGHSH and CDR2 LQKENI come from the germline V gene. Here the CDR3 DNA reads TGTGCCAGCTCACTAGGTGGGAGTGGAAATCAGCCCCAGCATTTT. It codes for CASSLGGSGNQPQHF.

The rearrangement uses TRBV11-2 and TRBJ2-7, with a possible D match to TRBD1 (5 bases). CDR3 length: 15 residues. Trimming pared 0 bases from V and 0 bases from J, leaving 9 bases between. The germline V gene encodes CDR1 SGHAT and CDR2 FQNNGV. The CDR3 DNA follows: TGTGCCAGCAGCTTAGATGGGGCAAACTCCTACGAGCAGTACGTC. Translated: CASSLDGANSYEQYV.

This clone was seen only a few times. The chain employs TRBV27 and TRBJ2-3; TRBD2 aligns across 12 bases. Trimming cost V 5 bases and J 7 bases; bases outside gene matches: 13. The CDR3 runs to 17 residues. CDR1 is MNHEY and CDR2 is SMNVEV in the germline V gene (reference sequence). The DNA of the CDR3 is TGTGCCAGCAGTCCCCCCCCCGGACTAGCGGGAAGTCATACGCAGTATTTT. Amino acids: CASSPPPGLAGSHTQYF.

Here the CDR3 reads CAISEWGTTGYTF. The CDR3 DNA sequence: TGTGCCATCAGTGAGTGGGGGACAACCGGCTACACCTTC. V usage is TRBV10-3 and J usage is TRBJ1-2; D possibly corresponds to TRBD1 (6 bases). With 1 base removed from V and 8 bases from J, the gap between germline ends came to 11 bases. Germline V gene sequence: CDR1 ENHRY, CDR2 SYGVKD. The CDR3 is 13 amino acids.

The CDR3 coding sequence is TGTGCCAGCAGCCCCGGGGGGCCCGATACGCAGTATTTT. Protein: CASSPGGPDTQYF. The J gene is TRBJ2-3, the V gene TRBV5-4; D possibly corresponds to TRBD2 (7 bases). Trimming shortened V by 4 bases and J by 6 bases, and 12 bases separated the two germline ends. CDR1 is SGHNT, CDR2 YYREEE, per germline (reference sequence). The CDR3 totals 13 residues.

The CDR3 nucleotides are TGTGCCTGGAGTACAGGGGGCACTCAGCCCCAGCATTTT. Translation gives CAWSTGGTQPQHF. The chain links TRBV30 to TRBJ1-5; 9 positions match TRBD1. V lost 2 bases, J lost 6 bases, and 2 bases stayed unmatched. Looked up from germline, CDR1 is GTSNPN and CDR2 is SVGIG (reference sequence). This CDR3 contains 13 residues.

This clone has only one observation. The chain employs TRBV9 and TRBJ1-6; 7 bases map to TRBD1. This CDR3 has 15 residues. CDR1 is SGDLS, CDR2 YYNGEE, per germline. After removal of 4 bases from V and 9 bases from J, the junction contained 10 bases not matched to a gene. The chain's CDR3 is CASSTTGQSPSPLHF. The CDR3 DNA follows: TGTGCCAGCAGCACTACGGGACAGTCTCCTTCACCCCTCCACTTT.

The chain employs TRBV24-1 and TRBJ2-1; 12 bases are shared with TRBD2. Germline CDR1 and CDR2: KGHDR and SFDVKD. V was clipped by 5 bases and J by 4 bases; unmatched bases: 2. The CDR3 sequence is 15 residues long. The CDR3 region is CATSATSGGYNEQFF. The CDR3, as DNA: TGTGCCACCAGTGCGACTAGCGGGGGTTACAATGAGCAGTTCTTC.

V usage is TRBV5-1 and J usage is TRBJ2-3; TRBD2 is a possible D gene (7 bases). CDR1 and CDR2 (germline): SGHRS, YFSETQ. The CDR3 sequence is 16 residues long. Trimming removed 3 bases at V and 4 bases at J, with 18 bases between. CDR3 sequence: CASSSGGPGVADTQYF. CDR3 bases: TGCGCCAGCAGCTCGGGGGGCCCGGGGGTGGCAGATACGCAGTATTTT.

The chain has TRBV30 and TRBJ2-7, with D perhaps matching TRBD1 (6 bases). Germline assignment: CDR1 GTSNPN and CDR2 SVGIG (reference sequence). CDR3 length: 13 amino acids. With 5 bases removed from V and 0 bases from J, the gap between germline ends came to 11 bases. The CDR3 loop is CAWDRRASYEQYF. The DNA of the CDR3 is TGTGCCTGGGACAGGCGAGCCTCCTACGAGCAGTACTTC.

The chain joins TRBV10-3 to TRBJ1-2; D remains ambiguous. CDR1 is ENHRY and CDR2 is SYGVKD in the germline V gene. CDR3 length: 14 amino acids. V was shortened by 3 bases and J by 2 bases, with 10 bases between the two germline ends. The CDR3 is CAISDSVPNYGYTF. DNA for the CDR3: TGTGCCATCAGTGATTCAGTACCAAACTATGGCTACACCTTC.